This T cell receptor beta chain emerged from a study of CD8 T cells in ankylosing spondylitis. Whole-study findings and limits: Ankylosing spondylitis blood appeared to carry a characteristic TCR beta motif of roughly 8 highly homologous variants. Disease-linked clones proved CD8+ and comparatively uncommon in peripheral blood.

TCRdb reprocessed the 5' RACE reads with MiXCR, giving one entry per CDR3 protein. The sample records under 130,000 distinct CDR3 sequences, about 25% being singletons. Notes on this clonotype: Its antigen is undetermined.

CDR3 length: 12 amino acids. The V gene's germline CDR1 is SQVTM and CDR2 ANQGSEA. V lost 2 bases, J lost 6 bases, and 10 bases lay in between. This TCR was sampled from a male donor with ankylosing spondylitis. Sequenced material: synovial fluid, either unsorted or a sorted T cell fraction (not recorded which). V usage is TRBV29-1 and J usage is TRBJ1-1, with a possible D match to TRBD1 (5 bases). Here the CDR3 reads CSVETMGPEAFF. The CDR3 DNA reads as TGCAGCGTTGAAACTATGGGGCCTGAAGCTTTCTTT.